The TCR beta chain described here comes from a study of blood T cell repertoires in COVID-19. Across the whole study: Acute-phase and convalescent COVID-19 samples originated in the United States, Italy and Spain. The analysed material was cDNA or gDNA that came from T cells, B-cell-depleted T cells, or PBMCs.

The trim removed 7 bases at V and 0 bases at J, leaving 8 bases unmatched. The germline gives CDR1 MNHEY, CDR2 SVGAGI. This CDR3 is 15 amino acids long. Original methodology: Reference gene primer amplification in the assay estimated nucleated cell counts. Generated by immunoSEQ multiplex PCR, the TCRdb table keeps only in-frame clones and is missing some. That table gives V, J and clone size, and the DNA gave D and trimming. Of under 300,000 clones listed, about 68% are singletons. The sequencing input was peripheral blood. The chain recombines TRBV6-5 with TRBJ1-1; TRBD1 aligns across 7 bases. The receptor was derived from a woman older than 75 with acute or convalescent COVID-19. The CDR3 protein is CASKEQGRMNTEAFF. The CDR3 DNA sequence: TGTGCCAGCAAAGAACAGGGGCGAATGAACACTGAAGCTTTCTTT.